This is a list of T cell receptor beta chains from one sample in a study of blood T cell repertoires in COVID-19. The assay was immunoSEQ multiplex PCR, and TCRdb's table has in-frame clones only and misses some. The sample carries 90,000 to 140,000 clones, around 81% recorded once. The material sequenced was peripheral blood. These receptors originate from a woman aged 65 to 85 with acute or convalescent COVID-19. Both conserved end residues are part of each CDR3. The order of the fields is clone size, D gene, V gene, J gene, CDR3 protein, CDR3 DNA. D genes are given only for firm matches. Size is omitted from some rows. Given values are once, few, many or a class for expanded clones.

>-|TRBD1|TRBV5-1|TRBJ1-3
CASSLGVQGSGNTIYF
TGCGCCAGCAGCTTGGGCGTACAGGGGTCTGGAAACACCATATATTTT
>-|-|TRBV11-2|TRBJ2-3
CASSLRADTQYF
TGTGCCAGCAGCTTACGCGCAGATACGCAGTATTTT
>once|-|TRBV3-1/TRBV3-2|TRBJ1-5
CASSLRGGDQPQHF
TGTGCCAGCAGCCTCAGAGGCGGAGATCAGCCCCAGCATTTT
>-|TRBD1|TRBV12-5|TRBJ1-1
CASGFSPGQGAIVAFF
TGTGCTAGTGGTTTCTCCCCGGGACAGGGGGCGATCGTAGCTTTCTTT
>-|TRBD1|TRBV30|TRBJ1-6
CAWSPTGGMNSPLHF
TGTGCCTGGAGTCCGACAGGGGGGATGAATTCACCCCTCCACTTT
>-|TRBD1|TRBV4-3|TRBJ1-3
CASSQVQGANTIYF
TGCGCCAGCAGCCAAGTCCAGGGGGCAAACACCATATATTTT
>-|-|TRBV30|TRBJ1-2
CAWSVRRHLNYGYTF
TGTGCCTGGAGTGTACGCAGGCACCTTAACTATGGCTACACCTTC
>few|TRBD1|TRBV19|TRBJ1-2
CASSIGRQGSYGYTF
TGTGCCAGTAGTATAGGTCGACAGGGGAGCTATGGCTACACCTTC
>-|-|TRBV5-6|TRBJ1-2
CASSLGLGYTF
TGTGCCAGCAGCTTGGGTCTCGGCTACACCTTC
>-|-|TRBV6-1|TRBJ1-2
CASSEWGDYTF
TGTGCCAGCAGTGAATGGGGGGACTACACCTTC
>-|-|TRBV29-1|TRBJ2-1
CSVEGRGSYNEQFF
TGCAGCGTTGAAGGAAGGGGTTCCTACAATGAGCAGTTCTTC
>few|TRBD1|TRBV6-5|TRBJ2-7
CASSRDRERYEQYF
TGTGCCAGCAGTCGGGACAGGGAGCGGTACGAGCAGTACTTC
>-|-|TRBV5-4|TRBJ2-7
CASSLGGTYEQYF
TGTGCCAGCAGCTTGGGAGGAACCTACGAGCAGTACTTC
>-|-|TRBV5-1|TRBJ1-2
CASSPEGNYGYTF
TGCGCCAGCAGCCCGGAGGGTAACTATGGCTACACCTTC
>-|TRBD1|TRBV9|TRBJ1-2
CASSVGTGDNLSGYTF
TGTGCCAGCAGCGTAGGGACAGGGGATAATCTATCGGGCTACACCTTC
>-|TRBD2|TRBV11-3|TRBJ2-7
CASSPRTSGGAVSYEQYF
TGTGCCAGCAGCCCCAGGACTAGCGGGGGGGCGGTGTCCTACGAGCAGTACTTC
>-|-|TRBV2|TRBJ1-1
CARETGGTEAFF
TGTGCCAGGGAGACGGGAGGGACTGAAGCTTTCTTT
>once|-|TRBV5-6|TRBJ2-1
CASTLQGRINEQFF
TGTGCCAGCACCCTACAGGGTAGAATTAATGAGCAGTTCTTC
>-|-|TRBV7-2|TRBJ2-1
CASSFDRSAYNEQFF
TGTGCCAGCAGCTTTGACAGGTCAGCCTACAATGAGCAGTTCTTC
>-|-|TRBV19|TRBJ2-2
CASSRGQNTGELFF
TGTGCCAGTAGTAGGGGACAGAACACCGGGGAGCTGTTTTTT
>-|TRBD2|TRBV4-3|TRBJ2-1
CASSQGGGAREQFF
TGCGCCAGCAGCCAGGGCGGGGGGGCCAGGGAGCAGTTCTTC
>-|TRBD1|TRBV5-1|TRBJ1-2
CASSLGGTGDGYTF
TGCGCCAGCAGCTTGGGTGGGACAGGGGACGGCTACACCTTC
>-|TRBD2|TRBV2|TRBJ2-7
CASTLAGPAYEQYF
TGTGCCAGCACCCTAGCGGGTCCCGCCTACGAGCAGTACTTC